These T cell receptor beta chains were read from a single sample in a study of blood T cell repertoires in COVID-19. Measured with immunoSEQ multiplex PCR; TCRdb has only the in-frame clones, and not every one. The repertoire holds over 90,000 clones, with around 92% as singletons. The sequenced material came from peripheral blood. The receptors were gathered from a man younger than 35 with acute or convalescent COVID-19. The CDR3 runs from the conserved cysteine through the conserved F or W. The order of the fields is V gene, clone size, J gene, D gene, CDR3 DNA, CDR3 protein. D genes are given only for firm matches. For some rows the clone size is stated as once, few or many, or as a class when expanded; others skip it.

V gene: TRBV7-9
clone size: -
J gene: TRBJ2-1
D gene: TRBD2
CDR3 DNA: TGTGCCAGCAGCTTAGGGTTGGGCGGGGGGACCACAAGGGAGCAGTTCTTC
CDR3 protein: CASSLGLGGGTTREQFF

V gene: TRBV9
clone size: -
J gene: TRBJ1-1
D gene: -
CDR3 DNA: TGTGCCAGCAGCGTAGCGGGGTTGAACACTGAAGCTTTCTTT
CDR3 protein: CASSVAGLNTEAFF

V gene: TRBV5-6
clone size: -
J gene: TRBJ1-5
D gene: TRBD1
CDR3 DNA: TGTGCCAGCAGCTTGGCGGGGACAGGTAGCTCGCCCCAGCATTTT
CDR3 protein: CASSLAGTGSSPQHF

V gene: TRBV10-2
clone size: -
J gene: TRBJ1-2
D gene: -
CDR3 DNA: TGCGCCAGCAGTGAGGGCAGGTTGAGTGGTGGCTACACCTTC
CDR3 protein: CASSEGRLSGGYTF

V gene: TRBV27
clone size: -
J gene: TRBJ2-2
D gene: TRBD2
CDR3 DNA: TGTGCCAGCAGTTGGGTAGCGGGAGTCACCGGGGAGCTGTTTTTT
CDR3 protein: CASSWVAGVTGELFF

V gene: TRBV5-1
clone size: -
J gene: TRBJ2-3
D gene: -
CDR3 DNA: TGCGCCAGCAGCCGGGACTCCTCCCCAGATACGCAGTATTTT
CDR3 protein: CASSRDSSPDTQYF

V gene: TRBV5-1
clone size: -
J gene: TRBJ2-7
D gene: -
CDR3 DNA: TGCGCCAGCAGGTCGACAGTGCAACCCTCCTACGAGCAGTACTTC
CDR3 protein: CASRSTVQPSYEQYF

V gene: TRBV19
clone size: -
J gene: TRBJ1-4
D gene: -
CDR3 DNA: TGTGCCAGTAGCAACCCTACGCTATCGAGACTGGCTAATGAAAAACTGTTTTTT
CDR3 protein: CASSNPTLSRLANEKLFF

V gene: TRBV5-1
clone size: -
J gene: TRBJ1-1
D gene: -
CDR3 DNA: TGCGCCAGCAGGAGGGAGAGCATGAACACTGAAGCTTTCTTT
CDR3 protein: CASRRESMNTEAFF

V gene: TRBV24-1
clone size: -
J gene: TRBJ1-5
D gene: -
CDR3 DNA: TGTGCCACCAGTGATTCAGGGGATCAGCCCCAGCATTTT
CDR3 protein: CATSDSGDQPQHF

V gene: TRBV27
clone size: -
J gene: TRBJ1-2
D gene: TRBD1
CDR3 DNA: TGTGCCAGCATTGTAAGAATTGGGACAGGGACCTATGGCTACACCTTC
CDR3 protein: CASIVRIGTGTYGYTF

V gene: TRBV24-1
clone size: -
J gene: TRBJ2-1
D gene: -
CDR3 DNA: TGTGCCACCAGTGCCCTGAGCTCCTACAATGAGCAGTTCTTC
CDR3 protein: CATSALSSYNEQFF

V gene: TRBV27
clone size: -
J gene: TRBJ2-3
D gene: -
CDR3 DNA: TGTGCCAGCAGTTTACCCCCGGACAAGCGCGACACAGATACGCAGTATTTT
CDR3 protein: CASSLPPDKRDTDTQYF

V gene: TRBV7-8
clone size: -
J gene: TRBJ1-2
D gene: -
CDR3 DNA: TGTGCCAGCAGCTTAGAGAGCTATCCCCTTTATGGCTACACCTTC
CDR3 protein: CASSLESYPLYGYTF

V gene: TRBV3-1/TRBV3-2
clone size: -
J gene: TRBJ2-7
D gene: -
CDR3 DNA: TGTGCCAGCAGCTCCCTCGACGAGCAGTACTTC
CDR3 protein: CASSSLDEQYF

V gene: TRBV19
clone size: -
J gene: TRBJ1-1
D gene: -
CDR3 DNA: TGTGCCAGTAGTTCAGAAGTCACTGAAGCTTTCTTT
CDR3 protein: CASSSEVTEAFF

V gene: TRBV5-5
clone size: -
J gene: TRBJ1-1
D gene: TRBD1
CDR3 DNA: TGTGCCAGCAGCTCGGGACAGGGCTTACCTTCTGAAGCTTTCTTT
CDR3 protein: CASSSGQGLPSEAFF

V gene: TRBV10-3
clone size: -
J gene: TRBJ1-2
D gene: -
CDR3 DNA: TGTGCCATCAGTGAGCGACCGCTCCAGGATGGCTACACCTTC
CDR3 protein: CAISERPLQDGYTF

V gene: TRBV9
clone size: -
J gene: TRBJ2-1
D gene: -
CDR3 DNA: TGTGCCAGCAGCGAGGACACGAGCTCCTACAATGAGCAGTTCTTC
CDR3 protein: CASSEDTSSYNEQFF

V gene: TRBV3-1/TRBV3-2
clone size: -
J gene: TRBJ2-3
D gene: TRBD2
CDR3 DNA: TGTGCCAGCAGCCAACCCGGACTAGCCGCCACAGATACGCAGTATTTT
CDR3 protein: CASSQPGLAATDTQYF

V gene: TRBV7-9
clone size: -
J gene: TRBJ1-4
D gene: -
CDR3 DNA: TGTGCCAGCAGCTACGAAGGGGAACTGTTTTTT
CDR3 protein: CASSYEGELFF

V gene: TRBV5-1
clone size: -
J gene: TRBJ2-3
D gene: TRBD2
CDR3 DNA: TGCGCCAGCAGCTTGCGGGGCGGGAGGCAGGCAGATACGCAGTATTTT
CDR3 protein: CASSLRGGRQADTQYF

V gene: TRBV6-5
clone size: -
J gene: TRBJ1-2
D gene: -
CDR3 DNA: TGTGCCAGCAGTTACGGGCAGGGCTTAAATTTTCATGGCTACACCTTC
CDR3 protein: CASSYGQGLNFHGYTF

V gene: TRBV28
clone size: -
J gene: TRBJ2-7
D gene: -
CDR3 DNA: TGTGCCTCGAAAGGGGGGGGAACTCCTTTCGAGCAGTACTTC
CDR3 protein: CASKGGGTPFEQYF

V gene: TRBV7-6
clone size: -
J gene: TRBJ2-1
D gene: TRBD2
CDR3 DNA: TGTGCCAGCAGCTTAGGCTCTAGCGGGGGGCCCGAGGATGAGCAGTTCTTC
CDR3 protein: CASSLGSSGGPEDEQFF

V gene: TRBV6-1
clone size: -
J gene: TRBJ2-7
D gene: TRBD1
CDR3 DNA: TGTGCCAGCAGTGAATTGGGGCAGGGGGCGCCTGGGGCGCGGGAGCAGTACTTC
CDR3 protein: CASSELGQGAPGAREQYF

V gene: TRBV5-1
clone size: -
J gene: TRBJ2-1
D gene: -
CDR3 DNA: TGCGCCAGCGAAGTTTGGATAGCCCTGAACAATGAGCAGTTCTTC
CDR3 protein: CASEVWIALNNEQFF

V gene: TRBV27
clone size: once
J gene: TRBJ2-1
D gene: TRBD2
CDR3 DNA: TGTGCCAGCAGTTTATTTAGCGGGGGTTACAATGAGCAGTTCTTC
CDR3 protein: CASSLFSGGYNEQFF

V gene: TRBV6-5
clone size: -
J gene: TRBJ1-2
D gene: TRBD1
CDR3 DNA: TGTGCCACTGGGACAGGGGGCGCGGTCCAGGATGGCTACACCTTC
CDR3 protein: CATGTGGAVQDGYTF

V gene: TRBV7-2
clone size: -
J gene: TRBJ1-5
D gene: TRBD1
CDR3 DNA: TGTGCCAGCAGCCAGGGACAGGGGCCCCAGCATTTT
CDR3 protein: CASSQGQGPQHF

V gene: TRBV4-2
clone size: -
J gene: TRBJ2-2
D gene: TRBD2
CDR3 DNA: TGTGCCAGCAGCCAAGTTGGGACTAGCGGGAGGACCGGGGAGCTGTTTTTT
CDR3 protein: CASSQVGTSGRTGELFF

V gene: TRBV9
clone size: few
J gene: TRBJ1-6
D gene: -
CDR3 DNA: TGTGCCAGCAGCCCCGCCGGGGCCTATAATTCACCCCTCCACTTT
CDR3 protein: CASSPAGAYNSPLHF

V gene: TRBV5-1
clone size: -
J gene: TRBJ1-5
D gene: -
CDR3 DNA: TGCGCCAGCAGCCTGGATCAGGGGACCCAGCCCCAGCATTTT
CDR3 protein: CASSLDQGTQPQHF

V gene: TRBV9
clone size: -
J gene: TRBJ2-1
D gene: TRBD2
CDR3 DNA: TGTGCCAGCAGCGCCCGGACTAGCGGGAGCTGGAATGAGCAGTTCTTC
CDR3 protein: CASSARTSGSWNEQFF

V gene: TRBV5-1
clone size: -
J gene: TRBJ2-3
D gene: TRBD2
CDR3 DNA: TGCGCCAGCAGCTTGGCCCCTGGACTAGCGGGAGGGTTCCGTAAGGCAGATACGCAGTATTTT
CDR3 protein: CASSLAPGLAGGFRKADTQYF

V gene: TRBV7-9
clone size: -
J gene: TRBJ2-1
D gene: TRBD1
CDR3 DNA: TGTGCCAGCAGCAATACCGGGACAGCTTACAATGAGCAGTTCTTC
CDR3 protein: CASSNTGTAYNEQFF

V gene: TRBV5-1
clone size: -
J gene: TRBJ2-3
D gene: TRBD1
CDR3 DNA: TGCGCCAGCAGCGGACCTTGGGACAGGCTCTCTAGCACAGATACGCAGTATTTT
CDR3 protein: CASSGPWDRLSSTDTQYF

V gene: TRBV6-5
clone size: -
J gene: TRBJ1-2
D gene: -
CDR3 DNA: TGTGCCAGCAGTTACAGGGGCGGGAGCTATGGCTACACCTTC
CDR3 protein: CASSYRGGSYGYTF

V gene: TRBV7-9
clone size: -
J gene: TRBJ1-5
D gene: -
CDR3 DNA: TGTGCCAGCAGCTTAGTAGAGGGAGGGCATGCCCAGCATTTT
CDR3 protein: CASSLVEGGHAQHF

V gene: TRBV18
clone size: -
J gene: TRBJ2-2
D gene: -
CDR3 DNA: TGTGCCAGCTCACTCCGGACAGCGATTACCGGGGAGCTGTTTTTT
CDR3 protein: CASSLRTAITGELFF

V gene: TRBV4-2
clone size: -
J gene: TRBJ1-2
D gene: -
CDR3 DNA: TGTGCCAGCAACCAACGGGGGAGGGGCTACACCTTC
CDR3 protein: CASNQRGRGYTF

V gene: TRBV19
clone size: -
J gene: TRBJ1-2
D gene: -
CDR3 DNA: TGTGCCTCGGGAGCCGGCCTCGGGGTAGGCTACACCTTC
CDR3 protein: CASGAGLGVGYTF

V gene: TRBV5-1
clone size: -
J gene: TRBJ2-2
D gene: -
CDR3 DNA: TGCGCCAGCAGCTTAGCGGACACCGGGGAGCTGTTTTTT
CDR3 protein: CASSLADTGELFF

V gene: TRBV3-1/TRBV3-2
clone size: once
J gene: TRBJ2-7
D gene: TRBD2
CDR3 DNA: TGTGCCAGCAGCCAACTAGCGGGAGCCCCCTACGAGCAGTACTTC
CDR3 protein: CASSQLAGAPYEQYF

V gene: TRBV5-1
clone size: -
J gene: TRBJ1-1
D gene: TRBD1
CDR3 DNA: TGCGCCAGCAGGACAAACCCAGGGGGCCAAACTGAAGCTTTCTTT
CDR3 protein: CASRTNPGGQTEAFF

V gene: TRBV6-1
clone size: -
J gene: TRBJ2-7
D gene: -
CDR3 DNA: TGTGCCAGCAGTGAAGTTCGCTCCCCGGTGGTCTACGAGCAGTACTTC
CDR3 protein: CASSEVRSPVVYEQYF

V gene: TRBV2
clone size: -
J gene: TRBJ1-1
D gene: TRBD1
CDR3 DNA: TGTGCCAGCAGTCGAGACAGGGTCCTTGAAGCTTTCTTT
CDR3 protein: CASSRDRVLEAFF

V gene: TRBV19
clone size: -
J gene: TRBJ1-1
D gene: TRBD1
CDR3 DNA: TGTGCCAGTATTAAGGGGGCGCATGAAGCTTTCTTT
CDR3 protein: CASIKGAHEAFF

V gene: TRBV4-2
clone size: -
J gene: TRBJ2-7
D gene: -
CDR3 DNA: TGTGCCAGCAGCCAAGAAGCGACCCTTTCCTACGAGCAGTACTTC
CDR3 protein: CASSQEATLSYEQYF

V gene: TRBV21-1
clone size: -
J gene: TRBJ2-1
D gene: -
CDR3 DNA: TGTGCCAGCAGCAAAGCCTCTTACAGGGGAAGCTACAATGAGCAGTTCTTC
CDR3 protein: CASSKASYRGSYNEQFF

V gene: TRBV5-1
clone size: -
J gene: TRBJ2-7
D gene: TRBD1
CDR3 DNA: TGCGCCAGCAAACAACAGGGGGCCTCCTACGAGCAGTACTTC
CDR3 protein: CASKQQGASYEQYF